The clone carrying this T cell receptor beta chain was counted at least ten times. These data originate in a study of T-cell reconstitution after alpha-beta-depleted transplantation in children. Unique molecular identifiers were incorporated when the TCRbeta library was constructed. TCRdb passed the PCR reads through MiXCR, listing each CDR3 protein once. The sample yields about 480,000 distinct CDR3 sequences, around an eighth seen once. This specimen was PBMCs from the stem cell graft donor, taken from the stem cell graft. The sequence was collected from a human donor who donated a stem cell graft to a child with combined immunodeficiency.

The CDR3 loop reads CATSDLRTGQETQYF. CDR3 DNA sequence: TGTGCCACCAGTGATTTACGGACAGGTCAAGAGACCCAGTACTTC. This chain joins TRBV24-1 and TRBJ2-5; 7 bases align to TRBD1. Trimming took 1 base from V and 2 from J; bases not matched to a gene: 3. The CDR3 totals 15 residues. Germline V gene lookup returns CDR1 KGHDR and CDR2 SFDVKD.